What follows is one T cell receptor beta chain and its context. With V trimmed by 2 bases and J by 5 bases, 3 bases remained unmatched. This CDR3 spans 15 amino acids. The germline V gene encodes CDR1 SGHNT and CDR2 YYREEE (reference sequence). This record belongs to a study of Ad26.COV2.S vaccination and SARS-CoV-2 variants. Study-level information: Enrolled in COV1001, the donor was in the Ad26.COV2.S trial arm, which received the vaccine. Once or twice, 56 days apart, Ad26.COV2.S was delivered intramuscularly.

TCRdb's copy holds only in-frame clones and misses some; the assay was immunoSEQ multiplex PCR. The table includes around 370,000 clones, 70% to 90% detected once. Specified treatment: around 19 received Ad26.COV2.S at low or high dose, single or two shots; roughly five received placebo; per-sample allocation not given. It was on day 63 after the first vaccine or placebo injection that samples were taken. It was an adult aged 18-55 years in Boston who was the donor. Spike of the Wuhan-strain SARS-CoV-2 was expressed by an Ad26 vector, which formed the vaccine. This chain uses TRBV5-4 with TRBJ2-2, with TRBD2 matching over 10 bases. This sequence was found in a person between 18 and 60 years old who received the Ad26.COV2.S COVID-19 vaccine or a placebo. Here the sequenced sample was peripheral blood, taken in a trial of Ad26.COV2.S vaccine versus placebo. DNA of the CDR3: TGTGCCAGCAGCTTTCGGACTAGCGGTACCGGGGAGCTGTTTTTT. Its protein is CASSFRTSGTGELFF.